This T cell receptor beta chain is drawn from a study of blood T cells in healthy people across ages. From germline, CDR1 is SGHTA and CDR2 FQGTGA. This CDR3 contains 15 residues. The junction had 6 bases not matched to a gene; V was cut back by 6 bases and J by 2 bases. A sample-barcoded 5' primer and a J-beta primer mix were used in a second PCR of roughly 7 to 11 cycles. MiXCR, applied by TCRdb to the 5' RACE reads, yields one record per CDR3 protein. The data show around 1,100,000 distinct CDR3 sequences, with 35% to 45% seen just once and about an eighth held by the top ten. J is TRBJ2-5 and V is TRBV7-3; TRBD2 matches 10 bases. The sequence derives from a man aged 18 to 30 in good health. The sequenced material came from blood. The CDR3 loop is CASSSTSGVQETQYF. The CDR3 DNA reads TGTGCCAGCAGTTCTACTAGCGGGGTACAAGAGACCCAGTACTTC. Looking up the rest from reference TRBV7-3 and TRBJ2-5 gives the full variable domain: GAGVSQTPSNKVTEKGKYVELRCDPISGHTALYWYRQSLGQGPEFLIYFQGTGAADDSGLPNDRFFAVRPEGSVSTLKIQRTERGDSAVYLCASSSTSGVQETQYFGPGTRLLVL.